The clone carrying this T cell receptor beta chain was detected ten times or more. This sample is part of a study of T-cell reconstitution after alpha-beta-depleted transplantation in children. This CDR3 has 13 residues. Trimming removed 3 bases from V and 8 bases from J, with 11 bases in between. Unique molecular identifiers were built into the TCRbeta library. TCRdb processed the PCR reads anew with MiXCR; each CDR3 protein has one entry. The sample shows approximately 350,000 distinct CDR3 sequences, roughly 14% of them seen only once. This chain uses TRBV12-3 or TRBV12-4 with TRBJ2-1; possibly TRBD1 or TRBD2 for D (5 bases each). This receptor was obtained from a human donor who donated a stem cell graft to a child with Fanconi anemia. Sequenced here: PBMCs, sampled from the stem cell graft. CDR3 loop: CASSFTGPDEQFF. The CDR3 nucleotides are TGTGCCAGCAGTTTTACGGGGCCGGATGAGCAGTTCTTC.